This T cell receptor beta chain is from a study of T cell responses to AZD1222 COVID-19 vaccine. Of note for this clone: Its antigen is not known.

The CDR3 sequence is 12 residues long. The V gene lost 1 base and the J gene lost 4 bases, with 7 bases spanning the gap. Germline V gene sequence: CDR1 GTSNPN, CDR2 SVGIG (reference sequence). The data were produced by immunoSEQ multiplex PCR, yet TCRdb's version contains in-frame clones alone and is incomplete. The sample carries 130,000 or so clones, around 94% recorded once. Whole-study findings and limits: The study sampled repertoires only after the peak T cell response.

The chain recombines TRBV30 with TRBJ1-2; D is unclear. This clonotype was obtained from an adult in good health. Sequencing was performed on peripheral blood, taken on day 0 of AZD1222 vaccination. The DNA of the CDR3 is TGTGCCTGGAGTGGGAGTGTCTATGGCTACACCTTC. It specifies CAWSGSVYGYTF.